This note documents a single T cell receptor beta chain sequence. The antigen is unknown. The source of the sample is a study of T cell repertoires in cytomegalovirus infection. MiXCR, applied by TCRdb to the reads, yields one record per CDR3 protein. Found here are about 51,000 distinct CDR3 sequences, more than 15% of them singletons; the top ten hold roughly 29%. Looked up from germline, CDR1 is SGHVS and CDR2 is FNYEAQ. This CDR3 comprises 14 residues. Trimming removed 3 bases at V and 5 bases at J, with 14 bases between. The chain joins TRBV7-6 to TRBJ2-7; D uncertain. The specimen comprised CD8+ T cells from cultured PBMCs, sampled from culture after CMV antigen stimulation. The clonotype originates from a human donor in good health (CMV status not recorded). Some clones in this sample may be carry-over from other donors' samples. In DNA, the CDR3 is TGTGCCAGCAGCTTTAACCTCTTTGGGGACGAGCAGTACTTC. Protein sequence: CASSFNLFGDEQYF.